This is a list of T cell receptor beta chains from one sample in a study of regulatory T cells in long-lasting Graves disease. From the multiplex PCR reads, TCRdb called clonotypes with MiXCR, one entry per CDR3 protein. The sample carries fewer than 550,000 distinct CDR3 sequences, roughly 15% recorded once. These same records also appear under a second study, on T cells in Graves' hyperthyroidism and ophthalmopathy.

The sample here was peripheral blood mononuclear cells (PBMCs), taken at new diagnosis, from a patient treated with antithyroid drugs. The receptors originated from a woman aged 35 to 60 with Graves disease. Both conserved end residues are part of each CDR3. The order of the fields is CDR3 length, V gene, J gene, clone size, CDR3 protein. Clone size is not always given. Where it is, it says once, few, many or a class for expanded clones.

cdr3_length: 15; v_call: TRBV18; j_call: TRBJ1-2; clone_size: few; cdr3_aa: CASSPTRGIDYGYTF
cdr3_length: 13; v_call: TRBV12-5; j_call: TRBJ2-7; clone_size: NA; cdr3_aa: CASGGIGGYEQYF
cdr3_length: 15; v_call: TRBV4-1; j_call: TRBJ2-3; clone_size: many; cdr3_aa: CASSQVQTSTDTQYF
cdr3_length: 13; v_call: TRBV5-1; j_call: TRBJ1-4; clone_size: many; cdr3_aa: CASSAVMGEKLFF
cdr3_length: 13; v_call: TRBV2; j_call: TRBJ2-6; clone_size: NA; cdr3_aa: CASTDRKANVLTF
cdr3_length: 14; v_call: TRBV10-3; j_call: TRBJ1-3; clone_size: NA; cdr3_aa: CAISVSSSGNTIYF
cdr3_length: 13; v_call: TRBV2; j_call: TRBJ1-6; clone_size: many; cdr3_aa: CASSGQFFSPLHF
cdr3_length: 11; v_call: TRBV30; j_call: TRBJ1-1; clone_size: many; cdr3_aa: CAWELNWRAFF
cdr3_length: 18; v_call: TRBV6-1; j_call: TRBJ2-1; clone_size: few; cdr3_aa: CASRPLAGASSSYNEQFF
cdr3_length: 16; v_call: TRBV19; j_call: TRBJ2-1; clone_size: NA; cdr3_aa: CASSIGGGSLYNEQFF
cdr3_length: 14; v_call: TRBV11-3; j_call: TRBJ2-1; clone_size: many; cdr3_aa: CASSSFPTYNEQFF
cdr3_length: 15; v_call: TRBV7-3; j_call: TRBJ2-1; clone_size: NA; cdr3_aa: CASSQRGVSYNEQFF
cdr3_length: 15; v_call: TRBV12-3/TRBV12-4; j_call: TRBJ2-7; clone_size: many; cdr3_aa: CASSFGDRVLYEQYF
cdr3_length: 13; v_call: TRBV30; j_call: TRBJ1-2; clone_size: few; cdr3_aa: CAWSIAANYGYTF
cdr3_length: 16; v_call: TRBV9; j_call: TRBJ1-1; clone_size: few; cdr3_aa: CASSVGGGARNTEAFF
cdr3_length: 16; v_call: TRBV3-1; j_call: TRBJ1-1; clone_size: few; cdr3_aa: CASSLGGMGMVTEAFF
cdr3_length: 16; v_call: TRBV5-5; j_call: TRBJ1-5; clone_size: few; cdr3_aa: CASSLLASYSNQPQHF
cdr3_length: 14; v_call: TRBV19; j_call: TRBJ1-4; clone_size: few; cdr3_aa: CASRAGTGDEKLFF
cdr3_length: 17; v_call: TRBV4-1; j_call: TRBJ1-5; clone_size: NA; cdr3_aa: CASSQDPSDFSNQPQHF
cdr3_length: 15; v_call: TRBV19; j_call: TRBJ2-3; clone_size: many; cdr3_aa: CASSSSGGRTDTQYF
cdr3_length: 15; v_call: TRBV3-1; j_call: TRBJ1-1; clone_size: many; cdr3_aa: CASSQPGQGGTEAFF
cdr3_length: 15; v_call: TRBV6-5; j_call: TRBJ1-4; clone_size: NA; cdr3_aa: CASSYRGFGDEKLFF
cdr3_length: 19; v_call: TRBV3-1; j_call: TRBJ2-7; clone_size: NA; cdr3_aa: CASSPKYPSPGQGAYEQYF
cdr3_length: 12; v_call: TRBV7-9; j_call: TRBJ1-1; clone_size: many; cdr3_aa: CASSSDRNKAFF
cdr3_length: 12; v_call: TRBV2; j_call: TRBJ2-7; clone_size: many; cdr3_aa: CASSARVHEQYF
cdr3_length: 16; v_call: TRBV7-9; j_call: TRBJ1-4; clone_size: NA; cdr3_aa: CASSPSGPASNEKLFF
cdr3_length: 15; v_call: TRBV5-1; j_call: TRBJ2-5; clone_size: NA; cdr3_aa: CASSLAPGLSETQYF
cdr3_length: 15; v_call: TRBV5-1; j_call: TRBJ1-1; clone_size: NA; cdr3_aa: CASSGGIKAHTEAFF
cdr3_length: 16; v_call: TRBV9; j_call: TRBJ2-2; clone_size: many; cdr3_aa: CASSLGGRTNTGELFF
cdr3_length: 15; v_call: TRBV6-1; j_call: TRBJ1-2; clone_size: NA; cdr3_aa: CASTSTIGLFYGYTF
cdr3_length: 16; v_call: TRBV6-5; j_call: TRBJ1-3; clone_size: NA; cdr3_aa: CASSYSAGSSGNTIYF
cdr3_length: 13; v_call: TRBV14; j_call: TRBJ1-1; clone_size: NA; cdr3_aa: CASSLPQGTEAFF
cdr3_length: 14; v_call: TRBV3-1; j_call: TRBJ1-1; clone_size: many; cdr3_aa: CASSQDILNTEAFF
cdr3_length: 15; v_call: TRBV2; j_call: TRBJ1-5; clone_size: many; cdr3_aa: CASSDRGPSNQPQHF
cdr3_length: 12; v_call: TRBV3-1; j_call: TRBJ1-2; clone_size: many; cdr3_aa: CASSQDRGGYTF
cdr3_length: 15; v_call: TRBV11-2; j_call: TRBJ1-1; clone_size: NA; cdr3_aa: CASSWTGGMNTEAFF
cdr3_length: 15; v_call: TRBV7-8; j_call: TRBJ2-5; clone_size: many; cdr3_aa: CASSLRRGGQETQYF
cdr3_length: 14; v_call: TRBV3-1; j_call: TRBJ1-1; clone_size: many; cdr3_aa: CASSQVPGLTEAFF
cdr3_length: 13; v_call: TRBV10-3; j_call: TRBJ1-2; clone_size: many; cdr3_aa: CAISDRRGNGYTF
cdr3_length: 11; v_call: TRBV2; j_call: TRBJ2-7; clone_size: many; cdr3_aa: CASSTSYEQYF
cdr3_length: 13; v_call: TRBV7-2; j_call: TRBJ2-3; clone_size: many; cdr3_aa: CAINSGVEDTQYF
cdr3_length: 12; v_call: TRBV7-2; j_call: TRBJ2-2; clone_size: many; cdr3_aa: CASSKYTGELFF
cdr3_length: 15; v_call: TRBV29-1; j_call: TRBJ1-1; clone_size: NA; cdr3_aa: CSAQRAAGPNTEAFF
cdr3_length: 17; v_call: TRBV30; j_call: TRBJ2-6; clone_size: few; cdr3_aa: CACPGYRTEGGANVLTF
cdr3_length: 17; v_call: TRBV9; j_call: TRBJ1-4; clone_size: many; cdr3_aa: CASSGGRDGATNEKLFF
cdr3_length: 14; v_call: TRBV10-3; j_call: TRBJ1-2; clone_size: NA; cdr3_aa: CAIRPTGPNYGYTF
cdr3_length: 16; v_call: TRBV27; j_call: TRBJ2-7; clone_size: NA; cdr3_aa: CASSVSRDSISYEQYF
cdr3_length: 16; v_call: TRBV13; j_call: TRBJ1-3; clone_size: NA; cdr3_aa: CASSSPEQTSGNTIYF
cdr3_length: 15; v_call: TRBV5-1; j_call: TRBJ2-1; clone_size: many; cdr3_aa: CASSSGGAWYNEQFF
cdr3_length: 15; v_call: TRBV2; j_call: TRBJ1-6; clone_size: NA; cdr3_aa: CASTLREIHNSPLHF
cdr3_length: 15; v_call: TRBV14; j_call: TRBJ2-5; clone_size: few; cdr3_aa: CASSDRATFTETQYF
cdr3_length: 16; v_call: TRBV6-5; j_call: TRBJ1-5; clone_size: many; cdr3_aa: CASSYSGMGSNQPQHF
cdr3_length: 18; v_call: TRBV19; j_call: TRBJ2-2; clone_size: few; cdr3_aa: CANSSSRLGGANTGELFF
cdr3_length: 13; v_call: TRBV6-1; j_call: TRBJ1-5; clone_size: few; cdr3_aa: CVSRRQGNQPQHF
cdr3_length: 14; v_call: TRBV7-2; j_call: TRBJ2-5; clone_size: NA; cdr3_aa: CASSLVVVQETQYF
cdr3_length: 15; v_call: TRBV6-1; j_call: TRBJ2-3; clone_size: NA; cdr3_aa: CASRGPDFFPDTQYF
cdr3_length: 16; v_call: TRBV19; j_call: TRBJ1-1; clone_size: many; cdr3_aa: CASSTRRASLNTEAFF